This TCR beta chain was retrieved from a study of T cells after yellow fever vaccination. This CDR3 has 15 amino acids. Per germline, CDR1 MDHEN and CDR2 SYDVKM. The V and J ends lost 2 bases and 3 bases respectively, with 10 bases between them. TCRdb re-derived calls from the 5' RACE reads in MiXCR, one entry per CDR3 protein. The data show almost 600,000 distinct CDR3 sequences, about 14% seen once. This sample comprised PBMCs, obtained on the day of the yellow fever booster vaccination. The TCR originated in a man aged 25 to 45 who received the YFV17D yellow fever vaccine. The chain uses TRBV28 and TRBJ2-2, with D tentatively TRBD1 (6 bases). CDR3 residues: CASSLSRGYTGELFF. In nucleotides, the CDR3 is TGTGCCAGCAGTTTAAGCAGGGGCTACACCGGGGAGCTGTTTTTT.